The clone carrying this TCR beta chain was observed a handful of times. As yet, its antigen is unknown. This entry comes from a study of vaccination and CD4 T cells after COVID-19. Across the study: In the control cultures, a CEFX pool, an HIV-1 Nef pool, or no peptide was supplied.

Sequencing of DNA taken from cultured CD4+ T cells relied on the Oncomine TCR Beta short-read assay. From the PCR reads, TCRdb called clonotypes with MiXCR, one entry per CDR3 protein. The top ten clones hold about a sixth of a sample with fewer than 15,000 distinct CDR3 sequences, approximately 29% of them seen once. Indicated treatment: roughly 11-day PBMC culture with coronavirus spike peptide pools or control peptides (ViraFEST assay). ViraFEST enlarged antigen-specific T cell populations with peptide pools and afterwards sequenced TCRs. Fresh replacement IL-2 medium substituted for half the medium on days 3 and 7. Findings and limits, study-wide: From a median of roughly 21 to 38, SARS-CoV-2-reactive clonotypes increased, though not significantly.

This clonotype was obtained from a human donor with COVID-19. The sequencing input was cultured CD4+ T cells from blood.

CDR3 region: CATSPPLETQYF. In nucleotides, the CDR3 is TGTGCCACCAGCCCACCGCTGGAGACCCAGTACTTC. The rearrangement joins TRBV15 to TRBJ2-5; D is unresolved. This CDR3 region has 12 residues. CDR1 is LNHNV, CDR2 YYDKDF, per germline (reference sequence). V was cut by 5 bases and J by 5 bases, with 9 bases left in between.